Sequencing of this T cell receptor beta chain was carried out in a study of beta chain features in type 1 diabetes. Remarks on this clone: Antigen unknown.

Study outcomes and limitations: Researchers report that Type 1 diabetes patients had moderately but significantly shorter TCRB CDR3s across all four CD4+ subsets.

Expressed TCRB transcripts got sequenced, as all isolated RNA was reverse transcribed. Assay used: immunoSEQ multiplex PCR; TCRdb lists only in-frame clones, some missing. The data contain hundreds of thousands of clones, 15% of them singletons. The CDR3 loop spans 15 amino acids. Trimming removed 2 bases at V and 2 bases at J, with 13 bases between. CDR1 is MNHNY, CDR2 SVGAGI, per germline (reference sequence). This receptor was identified in a man aged 18-30 years with type 1 diabetes. V is TRBV6-6 and J is TRBJ2-7; D might be TRBD1 (6 bases). Sample: naive CD4+ T cells from blood. CDR3 sequence reads: CASSYTATGTYEQYF. The CDR3 DNA is TGTGCCAGCAGTTACACGGCGACAGGAACCTACGAGCAGTACTTC.